This T cell receptor (beta chain) was observed in a study of blood T cell repertoires in COVID-19. Study-wide background: COVID-19 samples from acute and convalescent phases originated in the United States, Italy and Spain. PBMCs, B-cell-depleted T cells, or T cells were the source of the cDNA or gDNA that made up the material.

The V segment lost 0 bases and the J segment 4 bases; nucleotides outside the gene matches: 9. The CDR3 has 17 amino acids. Germline CDR1 and CDR2: SGHDT and YYEEEE. Per the original data handling: How many nucleated cells were present was estimated from reference gene primer amplification. Some clones are missing from TCRdb's copy, which holds only in-frame ones; the method was immunoSEQ multiplex PCR. Clone size and V and J calls were adopted from that table, with D and trimming inferred from the DNA. Of 66,000 or so clones detected, over 75% appear once; the ten largest clones hold around 10%. This chain joins TRBV5-6 and TRBJ2-2; 7 bases are a match to TRBD2. The sample comprised peripheral blood. The sequence was collected from a human donor in a cohort sampled during active COVID-19. CDR3 sequence reads: CASSLGIGGSGTGELFF. The CDR3, as DNA: TGTGCCAGCAGCTTGGGGATTGGCGGGAGCGGCACCGGGGAGCTGTTTTTT.